This T cell receptor beta chain was obtained from a study of beta chain features in type 1 diabetes. For the study at large: The samples had about 110,000,000 sorted cells examined in all. Study-level results: More deletions and fewer insertions at VDJ junctions were seen in type 1 diabetes patients.

CDR1 SSHAT and CDR2 FNYEAQ come from the germline V gene (reference sequence). The CDR3 is 15 residues long. The ends were cut back, 2 bases at V and 7 bases at J, with 17 bases in the middle. The single heparinised draw taken from each donor contained 90 to 150 mL of blood on average. This clone was observed a few times. The antigen is unknown. Every bit of the isolated RNA underwent reverse transcription, so sequencing read expressed TCRB transcripts. Only in-frame clones appear in the TCRdb table, and some are missing; sequencing was by immunoSEQ multiplex PCR. The top ten clones hold under 0.095% of a sample with about 620,000 clones, around 15% of them seen once.

V is TRBV7-7 and J is TRBJ2-5; D not certain. The clonotype was recovered from a young man in good health. Specimen: naive CD4+ T cells from blood. The CDR3 sequence: CASSLTPTPLGTQYF. DNA for the CDR3: TGTGCCAGCAGCTTAACCCCGACCCCGCTAGGGACCCAGTACTTC. The whole variable domain, filled in from reference TRBV7-7 and TRBJ2-5, reads GAGVSQSPRYKVTKRGQDVTLRCDPISSHATLYWYQQALGQGPEFLTYFNYEAQPDKSGLPSDRFSAERPEGSISTLTIQRTEQRDSAMYRCASSLTPTPLGTQYFGPGTRLLVL.